This TCR beta chain is from a study of T cell responses to AZD1222 COVID-19 vaccine. Study observations and caveats: Only six people who got AZD1222 tested seropositive at baseline. Reports indicate that nearly half of spike-specific TCRs are directed at unmutated variant regions. Spike-specific TCR repertoires showed rising breadth and depth after two AZD1222 doses.

Measured with immunoSEQ multiplex PCR; TCRdb has only the in-frame clones, and not every one. This sample yields fewer than 150,000 clones, of which around 88% are seen a single time; around 6% belongs to the top ten. The study pooled second doses at about 4 or about 12 weeks. With respect to this clone: Its antigen is not identified.

Germline V gene data show CDR1 as WSHSY and CDR2 as SAAADI. V was shortened by 7 bases and J by 2 bases, with 17 bases between the two germline ends. The CDR3 loop spans 16 amino acids. This clonotype was obtained from an adult who received the AZD1222 COVID-19 vaccine. J is TRBJ2-2 and V is TRBV10-2, with D possibly TRBD1 on 6 matching bases. This material consisted of peripheral blood, taken 28 days after the second AZD1222 dose. The CDR3 coding sequence is TGCGCCAGCACTGATGGGACACGGACAAACACCGGGGAGCTGTTTTTT. Translated: CASTDGTRTNTGELFF.